This T cell receptor beta chain was recorded in a study of CD8 T cells in ankylosing spondylitis. This clonotype has just a few counts. Antigen unknown. Study-wide points: Earlier authors reported some of these motif variants in reactive arthritis synovial fluid and blood. Disease-associated clones were reportedly significantly overrepresented in matched ankylosing spondylitis synovial fluid. For ankylosing spondylitis blood, a TCR beta motif of seven to nine highly homologous variants appeared characteristic.

Researchers built TCR beta libraries using quantitative 5'-RACE with molecular barcodes. TCRdb reprocessed the 5' RACE reads with MiXCR, giving one entry per CDR3 protein. Among hundreds of thousands of distinct CDR3 sequences, under 20% were seen once, and the ten largest hold 0.95% to 1.1%. The germline V gene has CDR1 MNHNS and CDR2 SASEGT. This CDR3 is built from 13 residues. The V gene end was trimmed by 7 bases and the J gene end by 5 bases; junction bases not matched to a gene: 7. The specimen sequenced was blood, either unsorted or a sorted T cell fraction (not recorded which). The chain carries TRBV6-1 and TRBJ2-5; 7 nucleotides agree with TRBD1. The TCR was taken from a male donor with ankylosing spondylitis. CDR3 protein: CASIRGWGETQYF. CDR3 coding DNA: TGTGCCAGCATCAGGGGGTGGGGGGAGACCCAGTACTTC.